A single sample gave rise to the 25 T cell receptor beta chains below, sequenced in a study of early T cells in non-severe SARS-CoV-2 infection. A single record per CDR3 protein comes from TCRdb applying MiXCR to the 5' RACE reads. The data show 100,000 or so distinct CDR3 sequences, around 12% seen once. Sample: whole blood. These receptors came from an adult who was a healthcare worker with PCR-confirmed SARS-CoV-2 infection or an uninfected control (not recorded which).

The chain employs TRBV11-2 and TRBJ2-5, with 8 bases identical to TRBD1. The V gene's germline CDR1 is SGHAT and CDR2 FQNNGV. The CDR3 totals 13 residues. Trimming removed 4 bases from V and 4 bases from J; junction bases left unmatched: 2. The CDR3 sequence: CASSSGGAETQYF. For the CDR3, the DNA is TGTGCCAGCAGCTCAGGGGGCGCAGAGACCCAGTACTTC. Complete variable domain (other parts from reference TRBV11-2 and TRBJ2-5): EAGVAQSPRYKIIEKRQSVAFWCNPISGHATLYWYQQILGQGPKLLIQFQNNGVVDDSQLPKDRFSAERLKGVDSTLKIQPAKLEDSAVYLCASSSGGAETQYFGPGTRLLVL.

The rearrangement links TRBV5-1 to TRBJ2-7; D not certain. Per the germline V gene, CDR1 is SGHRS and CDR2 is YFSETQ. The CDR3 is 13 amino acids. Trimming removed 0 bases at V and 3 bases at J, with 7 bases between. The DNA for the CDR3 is TGCGCCAGCAGCTTGGCGCCAGGCTACGAGCAGTACTTC. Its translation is CASSLAPGYEQYF.

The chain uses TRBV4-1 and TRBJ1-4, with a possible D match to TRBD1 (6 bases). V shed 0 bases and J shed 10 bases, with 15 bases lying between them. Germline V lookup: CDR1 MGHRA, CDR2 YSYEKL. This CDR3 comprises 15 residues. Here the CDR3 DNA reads TGCGCCAGCAGCCAAGAACTCACAGGGACCCGAAAACTGTTTTTT. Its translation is CASSQELTGTRKLFF.

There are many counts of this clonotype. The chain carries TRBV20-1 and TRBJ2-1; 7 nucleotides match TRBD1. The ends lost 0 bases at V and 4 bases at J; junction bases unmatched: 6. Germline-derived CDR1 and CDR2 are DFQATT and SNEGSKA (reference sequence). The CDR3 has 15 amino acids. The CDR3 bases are TGCAGTGCTAGAGATCAGGGGGTGGAGTACAATGAGCAGTTCTTC. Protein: CSARDQGVEYNEQFF.

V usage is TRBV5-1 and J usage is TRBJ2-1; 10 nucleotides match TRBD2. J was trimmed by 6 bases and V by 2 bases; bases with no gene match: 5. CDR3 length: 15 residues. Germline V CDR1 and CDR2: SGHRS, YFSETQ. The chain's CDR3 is CASSFLAGDANEQFF. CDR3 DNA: TGCGCCAGCAGCTTCCTAGCGGGAGATGCCAATGAGCAGTTCTTC.

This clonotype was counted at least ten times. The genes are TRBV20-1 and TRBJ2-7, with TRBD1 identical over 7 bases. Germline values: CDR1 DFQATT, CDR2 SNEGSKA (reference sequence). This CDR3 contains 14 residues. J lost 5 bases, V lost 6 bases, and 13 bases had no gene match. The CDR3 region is CSARDSQRIDEQYF. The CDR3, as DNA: TGCAGTGCCCGGGACAGTCAAAGGATTGACGAGCAGTACTTC.

The CDR3 DNA reads as TGTGCCAGCGAGGGGGGGCCTTCCCCCGGGGAGCTGTTTTTT. This codes for CASEGGPSPGELFF. The chain uses TRBV14 and TRBJ2-2; tentative D call: TRBD2 (7 bases). Trimming removed 8 bases at V and 6 bases at J, with 16 bases between. CDR1 is SGHDN and CDR2 is FVKESK in the germline V gene. The CDR3 spans 14 residues.

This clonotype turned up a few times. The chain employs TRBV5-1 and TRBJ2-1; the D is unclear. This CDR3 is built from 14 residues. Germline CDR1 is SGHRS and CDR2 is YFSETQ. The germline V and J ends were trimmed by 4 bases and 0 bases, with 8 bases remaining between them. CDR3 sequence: CASSSQSSYNEQFF. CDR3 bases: TGCGCCAGCAGCAGCCAGAGCTCCTACAATGAGCAGTTCTTC.

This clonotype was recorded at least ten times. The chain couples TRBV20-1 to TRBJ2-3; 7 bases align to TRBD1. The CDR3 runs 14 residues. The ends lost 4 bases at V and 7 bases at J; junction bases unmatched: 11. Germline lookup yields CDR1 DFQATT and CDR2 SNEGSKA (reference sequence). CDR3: CSANVGGEQNTQYF. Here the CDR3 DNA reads TGCAGTGCTAACGTAGGGGGCGAACAAAATACGCAGTATTTT.

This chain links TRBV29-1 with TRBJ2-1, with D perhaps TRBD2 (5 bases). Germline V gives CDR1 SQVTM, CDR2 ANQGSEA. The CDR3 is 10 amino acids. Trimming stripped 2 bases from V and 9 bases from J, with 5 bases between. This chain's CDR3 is CSVESGEQFF. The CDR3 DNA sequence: TGCAGCGTTGAAAGCGGTGAGCAGTTCTTC.

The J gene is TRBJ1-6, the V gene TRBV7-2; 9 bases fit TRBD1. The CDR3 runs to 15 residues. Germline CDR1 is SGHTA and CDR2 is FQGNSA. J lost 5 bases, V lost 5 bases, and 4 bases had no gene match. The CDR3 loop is CASSLGQGNNSPLHF. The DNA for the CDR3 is TGTGCCAGCAGCCTGGGACAGGGCAATAATTCACCCCTCCACTTT.

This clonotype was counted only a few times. As DNA, the CDR3 is TGTGCCAGCAGTCCCAGGGTCAGCGGGGAGGAGACCCAGTACTTC. Its protein product is CASSPRVSGEETQYF. This chain links TRBV6-6 with TRBJ2-5, with 7 bases aligning to TRBD2. Germline CDR1 MNHNY, CDR2 SVGAGI (reference sequence). This CDR3 comprises 15 residues. Trimming cost V 5 bases and J 5 bases; bases outside gene matches: 11.

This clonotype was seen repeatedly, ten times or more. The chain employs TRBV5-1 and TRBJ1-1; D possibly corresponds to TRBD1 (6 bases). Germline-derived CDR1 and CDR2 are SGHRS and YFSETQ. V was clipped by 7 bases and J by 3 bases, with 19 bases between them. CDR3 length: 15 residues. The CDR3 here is CASGGTSSGYTEAFF. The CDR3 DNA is TGCGCCAGCGGCGGGACATCGTCCGGGTACACTGAAGCTTTCTTT.

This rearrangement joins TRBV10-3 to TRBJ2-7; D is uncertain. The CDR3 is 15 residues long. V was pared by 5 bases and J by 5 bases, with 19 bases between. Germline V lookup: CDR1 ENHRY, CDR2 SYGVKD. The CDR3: CAISPSLALRHEQYF. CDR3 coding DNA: TGTGCCATCAGTCCATCCCTGGCGCTACGGCACGAGCAGTACTTC.

As DNA, the CDR3 is TGTGCCAGCAGCCGAAACAGGGATAACACTGAAGCTTTCTTT. Translating it yields CASSRNRDNTEAFF. The chain has TRBV7-8 and TRBJ1-1, with D perhaps TRBD1 (6 bases). V lost 5 bases to trimming and J lost 2 bases, with 12 bases between them. The CDR3 sequence is 14 residues long. Germline CDR1 reads SGHVS; CDR2 reads FQNEAQ.

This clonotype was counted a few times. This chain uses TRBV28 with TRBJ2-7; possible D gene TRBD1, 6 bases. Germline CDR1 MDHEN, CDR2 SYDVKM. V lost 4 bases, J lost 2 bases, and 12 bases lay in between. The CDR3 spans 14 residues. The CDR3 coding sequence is TGTGCCAGCAGTTCGGACAGATTCACCTACGAGCAGTACTTC. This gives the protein CASSSDRFTYEQYF.

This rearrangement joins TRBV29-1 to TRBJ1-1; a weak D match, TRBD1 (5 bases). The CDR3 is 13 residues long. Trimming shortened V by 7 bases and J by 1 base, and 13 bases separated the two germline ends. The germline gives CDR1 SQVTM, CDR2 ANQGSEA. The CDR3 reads CSAVSDRNTEAFF. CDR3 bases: TGCAGCGCCGTGAGCGACAGGAACACTGAAGCTTTCTTT.

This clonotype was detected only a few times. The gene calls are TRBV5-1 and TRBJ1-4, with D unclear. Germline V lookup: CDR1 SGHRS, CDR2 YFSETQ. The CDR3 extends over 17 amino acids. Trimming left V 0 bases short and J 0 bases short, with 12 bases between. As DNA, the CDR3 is TGCGCCAGCAGCTTGGATGGCCTCCCGTCAACTAATGAAAAACTGTTTTTT. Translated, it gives CASSLDGLPSTNEKLFF.

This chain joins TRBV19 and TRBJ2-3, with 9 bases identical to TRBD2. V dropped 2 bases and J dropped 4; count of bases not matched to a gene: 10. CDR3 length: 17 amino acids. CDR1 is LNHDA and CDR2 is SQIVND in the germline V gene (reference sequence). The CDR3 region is CASSIMGLARGSDTQYF. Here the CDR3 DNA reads TGTGCCAGTAGTATAATGGGACTAGCAAGAGGGTCAGATACGCAGTATTTT.

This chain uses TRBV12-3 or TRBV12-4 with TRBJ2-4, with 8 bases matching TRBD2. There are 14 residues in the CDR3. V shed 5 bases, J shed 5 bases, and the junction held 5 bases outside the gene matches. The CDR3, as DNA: TGTGCCAGCAGTCGGACTAGCCCGCAAAACATTCAGTACTTC. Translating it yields CASSRTSPQNIQYF.

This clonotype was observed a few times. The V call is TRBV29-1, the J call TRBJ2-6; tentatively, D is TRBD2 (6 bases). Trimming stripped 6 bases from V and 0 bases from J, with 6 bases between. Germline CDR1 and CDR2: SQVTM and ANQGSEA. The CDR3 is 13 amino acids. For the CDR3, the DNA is TGCAGCGTCGGGAGCTCTGGGGCCAACGTCCTGACTTTC. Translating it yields CSVGSSGANVLTF.

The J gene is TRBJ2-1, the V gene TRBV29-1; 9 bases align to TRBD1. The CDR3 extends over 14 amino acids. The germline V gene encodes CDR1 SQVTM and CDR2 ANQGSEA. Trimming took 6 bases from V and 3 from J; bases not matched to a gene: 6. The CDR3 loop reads CSVRDRVSYNEQFF. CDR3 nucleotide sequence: TGCAGCGTCCGGGACAGGGTCAGCTACAATGAGCAGTTCTTC.

The CDR3 DNA reads TGTGCCAGCAGTAAGACAGGGCCTGATATGGCCCAGCATTTT. It specifies CASSKTGPDMAQHF. The rearrangement joins TRBV12-3 or TRBV12-4 to TRBJ1-5, with 7 bases matching TRBD1. CDR3 length: 14 amino acids. After removal of 5 bases from V and 11 bases from J, the junction contained 12 bases not matched to a gene.

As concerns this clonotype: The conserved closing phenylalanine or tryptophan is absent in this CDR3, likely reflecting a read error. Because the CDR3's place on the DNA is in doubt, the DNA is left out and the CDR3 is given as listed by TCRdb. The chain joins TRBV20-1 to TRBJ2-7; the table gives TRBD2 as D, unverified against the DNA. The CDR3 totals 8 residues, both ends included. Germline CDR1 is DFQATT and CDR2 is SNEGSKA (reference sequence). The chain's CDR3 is CSAGTQRL.

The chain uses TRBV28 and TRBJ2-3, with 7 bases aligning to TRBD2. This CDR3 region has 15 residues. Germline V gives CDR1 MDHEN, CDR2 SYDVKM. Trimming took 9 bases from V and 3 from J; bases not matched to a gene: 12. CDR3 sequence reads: CASSEPGAGTDTQYF. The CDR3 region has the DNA TGTGCCAGTTCCGAACCGGGAGCGGGGACAGATACGCAGTATTTT.